These T cell receptor beta chains were read from a single sample in a study of T cells in Graves' hyperthyroidism and ophthalmopathy. From the multiplex PCR reads, TCRdb called clonotypes with MiXCR, one entry per CDR3 protein. The sample contains roughly 700,000 distinct CDR3 sequences, roughly 17% of which appear only once. Sequencing was performed on blood. These receptors all come from a man aged 50 to 60 with Graves' hyperthyroidism. Each CDR3 is given without its conserved first and last residue. Size is stated for part of the rows, as once, few or many counts, or as a class when the clone is expanded.

abundance | j_gene | v_gene | CDR3aa
few | TRBJ2-7 | TRBV18 | ASSRKPGQGDYEQY
once | TRBJ2-1 | TRBV7-3 | ASSLLPGSTNEQF
. | TRBJ1-1 | TRBV7-8 | ASSLNGVEAF
. | TRBJ2-7 | TRBV5-1 | ASSLRGLAGAAYEQY
few | TRBJ1-5 | TRBV27 | ASSYTAYQPQH
. | TRBJ1-4 | TRBV19 | ASISLSPDRGQKLF
. | TRBJ2-7 | TRBV4-3 | ASSQEFSDRSYEQY
. | TRBJ2-2 | TRBV18 | ASSPRLQTNTGELF
many | TRBJ1-5 | TRBV6-5 | ASSYSMAGGGVQH
. | TRBJ2-7 | TRBV9 | ASSVDVDPPYEQY
few | TRBJ2-7 | TRBV7-2 | ASSLEYRDYEQY
few | TRBJ2-1 | TRBV27 | ASSYTNSYNEQF
many | TRBJ2-7 | TRBV19 | ASSIGLAGGYYEQY
many | TRBJ1-1 | TRBV2 | ASSGGTADYLNTEAF
. | TRBJ2-2 | TRBV12-3/TRBV12-4 | ASRPPNSGELF
many | TRBJ1-3 | TRBV28 | ASRFRALSGNTIY
many | TRBJ2-7 | TRBV27 | ASSIDVRGYEQY
many | TRBJ2-5 | TRBV19 | ASTPSGRAETQY
. | TRBJ1-1 | TRBV28 | ASRGTGRGTEAF
many | TRBJ1-2 | TRBV28 | ASRPGTFWGYT
many | TRBJ2-3 | TRBV11-2 | ASSPGLVADTQY
. | TRBJ2-7 | TRBV6-2/TRBV6-3 | ASTTQHYEQY
few | TRBJ1-6 | TRBV30 | ALHRGSYNSPLH
many | TRBJ2-5 | TRBV10-3 | AIRLAGGETQY
many | TRBJ2-3 | TRBV2 | ASSWTGGGTDTQY
. | TRBJ1-5 | TRBV12-3/TRBV12-4 | ASGQGFVRGQPQH
. | TRBJ2-3 | TRBV10-3 | AISGKAAGGEDTQY
many | TRBJ1-1 | TRBV27 | ASSLSANTEAF
many | TRBJ2-7 | TRBV6-2/TRBV6-3 | ASSLLAGASYEQY
few | TRBJ2-7 | TRBV20-1 | SANLGGLLGNEQY
. | TRBJ2-6 | TRBV20-1 | SALQTRSGANVLT
few | TRBJ1-5 | TRBV13 | ASSWGRVNQPQH
few | TRBJ1-5 | TRBV7-2 | ASSLDSGGNQPQH
. | TRBJ2-1 | TRBV19 | ASSIDQAGRRYNEQF
many | TRBJ2-7 | TRBV11-3 | ASSLVAGGYEQY
. | TRBJ2-2 | TRBV29-1 | SVEREVTGELF
many | TRBJ2-6 | TRBV24-1 | ATSDSGAGGQASGANVLT
many | TRBJ1-2 | TRBV12-5 | ASGLGFNYGYT
few | TRBJ1-1 | TRBV12-3/TRBV12-4 | ASISLTKNTEAF
many | TRBJ2-3 | TRBV2 | ASSEILVSPSTDTQY
many | TRBJ2-6 | TRBV11-2 | ASSLVGAGANVLT
many | TRBJ1-1 | TRBV30 | AWDPEAGPMNTEAF
. | TRBJ2-7 | TRBV6-2/TRBV6-3 | ASSSARTGRIYEQY
few | TRBJ1-3 | TRBV5-1 | ASSLALVTTGNTIY
few | TRBJ2-3 | TRBV24-1 | ATSDTTGVADTQY
many | TRBJ1-2 | TRBV12-3/TRBV12-4 | ASRGDSVNYGYT
many | TRBJ2-6 | TRBV6-2/TRBV6-3 | ASSGKDRTPSGANVLT
. | TRBJ2-7 | TRBV19 | ASSPRTSGSSTYEQY
many | TRBJ1-2 | TRBV28 | AIKGAGVNYGYT
many | TRBJ1-2 | TRBV10-2 | ASTGTGEFYGYT
. | TRBJ1-3 | TRBV18 | ASSPQDWNSGNTIY
. | TRBJ1-5 | TRBV7-2 | ASSLSRDRGTNQPQH
. | TRBJ2-3 | TRBV6-1 | ASSRHVDRNTQY
. | TRBJ2-2 | TRBV18 | ASSPLSGHTGELF
. | TRBJ2-3 | TRBV6-2/TRBV6-3 | ASTKLAGVVDTQY
. | TRBJ1-4 | TRBV28 | ASSPSGGTANEKLF
many | TRBJ2-5 | TRBV27 | ASRGRGRETQY
many | TRBJ2-3 | TRBV27 | ASSDRQGRFQTDTQY
many | TRBJ2-7 | TRBV10-3 | AISFPGEQY
. | TRBJ1-2 | TRBV28 | ASSMSTPLQGYT